The present T cell receptor beta chain was sequenced within a study of T cells in Graves' hyperthyroidism and ophthalmopathy. This CDR3 spans 12 amino acids. Between the trimmed V and J ends, which lost 8 bases and 5 bases, there was a span of 11 bases. Amplification yielded TCR beta CDR3 regions, with RNA transcripts as the source. TCR CDR3 underwent first-round RT-PCR with the HTBI primer set. TCRdb re-derived calls from the multiplex PCR reads in MiXCR, one entry per CDR3 protein. The top ten hold approximately 25% of the sample, which has more than 300,000 distinct CDR3 sequences, about 15% seen once. This clonotype was counted many times.

V is TRBV12-3 or TRBV12-4 and J is TRBJ2-3; D unresolved. Source material: blood. This TCR came from a woman aged 30 to 39 with Graves' hyperthyroidism. The CDR3 loop is CASWDFQDTQYF. CDR3 nucleotide sequence: TGTGCCAGCTGGGATTTTCAAGATACGCAGTATTTT.